This T cell receptor beta chain was observed in a study of regulatory and conventional T cells in RAG deficiency (dated 2017 in TCRdb). Turning to the overall study: High-throughput TCR beta sequencing was used to compare the repertoire diversity and composition of Treg, conventional CD4+ and CD8+ T cells between RAG-deficient patients and healthy controls. What the research found in general, with its limitations: Compared with control T-cell subpopulations, the RAG-deficient patients had markedly lower Shannon entropy and higher Simpson indices. Shorter CDR3 lengths were found in all patient T-cell subsets, and >90% Treg-Tconv repertoire overlap at nucleotide and amino acid level was observed in Omenn syndrome patients. Unique TCR beta sequences from Treg cells were about 90-fold fewer in Omenn syndrome and CID/AS patients than controls, versus approximately 9.9-fold for other subsets. Rather than being bona fide Treg cells, the sorted CD25-high CD127-low cells in Omenn syndrome patients may represent peripherally activated cells. Some T-cell subset analyses were not done for some subjects.

The receptor library was made with the immunoSEQ multiplex PCR assay. Genomic DNA from the sorted T-cell subsets was used to amplify and sequence rearranged TCR beta chain products. The authors' pipeline ran thus. Shannon entropy and Simpson indices were used to quantify the repertoire diversity of productive TCR beta rearrangements. To gauge clonal expansion, the frequencies of the 100 most abundant productive TCR beta clonotypes among total reads were added together. The TRB repertoires were scored with a self-reactivity index that is based on amino acid usage at CDR3beta positions 6 and 7. Two-way ANOVA was used for repertoire analyses, and Student t or Mann-Whitney tests were used for flow cytometric analyses. As stored in TCRdb, this immuneACCESS dataset retains in-frame rearrangements with V and J assigned. A fraction of the clones does not appear; measured against another copy, unresolved V genes explain less than half of the discrepancy, and the remainder lacks a known reason. For V, J and clone size, that table is used; D and trimming come from the DNA. In all, the sample holds about 46,000 clones, and just under 90% of those were seen once. The ten largest clones add up to 0.45% to 0.6% of the sample.

Including cysteine and phenylalanine, the CDR3 has 15 amino acids. Only the CDR3 portion is preserved as DNA: 45 bases, with reading frame beginning at the first base. The germline V gene gives CDR1 as MGHDK and CDR2 as SYGVNS. The germline V end is reduced by 4 bases and the J end by 1 base; junction bases left unmatched: 5. Before genomic DNA extraction, conventional CD4+ T cells were purified from blood as CD25-low CD127-high cells. For repertoire analyses, the comparison group consisted of fewer than 10 healthy control donors. Worth noting for this clone: Its cognate antigen has yet to be identified. The sample holds no much larger clone one base away, and base qualities are not on file.

Separately, the same data were catalogued under a study of regulatory T cells. The second study's paper adds: The multiplex PCR used 52 forward TRBV primers and 13 reverse TRBJ primers, with assay-based and computational corrections for amplification bias. Patient repertoires showed restricted unique TRB V-J pairs and skewed V and J gene usage, most marked in regulatory T cells. The study compared T-cell receptor beta repertoires of sorted regulatory, conventional CD4+ and CD8+ T cells between CD3G-deficient patients and healthy controls. Peripheral blood mononuclear cells were isolated by Ficoll density separation. Rearranged TRB loci were amplified from genomic DNA by multiplex PCR within the immunoSEQ assay. TRB amplicons were sequenced on an Illumina HiSeq platform. Raw sequences were error-filtered and aligned to reference gene sequences by custom algorithms and were subsequently analyzed with the immunoSEQ online tools. Frequencies of productive and nonproductive TRB rearrangements were assessed among unique sequences as well as among total sequences. For group comparisons, t tests, Mann-Whitney tests or two-way ANOVA were performed in Prism software.

Rearrangement joined TRBV25-1 to TRBJ1-1; 8 junctional bases match TRBD1. The sample comprised CD4+ effector T cells sorted from blood. The receptor comes from a human donor in good health. The base sequence is TGTGCCAGCAGTGGGTGGGGACAGGCGAACACTGAAGCTTTCTTT. Protein translation: CASSGWGQANTEAFF. The full variable domain, with segments outside the CDR3 supplied by the reference TRBV25-1 and TRBJ1-1 proteins, appears as EADIYQTPRYLVIGTGKKITLECSQTMGHDKMYWYQQDPGMELHLIHYSYGVNSTEKGDLSSESTVSRIRTEHFPLTLESARPSHTSQYLCASSGWGQANTEAFFGQGTRLTVV.